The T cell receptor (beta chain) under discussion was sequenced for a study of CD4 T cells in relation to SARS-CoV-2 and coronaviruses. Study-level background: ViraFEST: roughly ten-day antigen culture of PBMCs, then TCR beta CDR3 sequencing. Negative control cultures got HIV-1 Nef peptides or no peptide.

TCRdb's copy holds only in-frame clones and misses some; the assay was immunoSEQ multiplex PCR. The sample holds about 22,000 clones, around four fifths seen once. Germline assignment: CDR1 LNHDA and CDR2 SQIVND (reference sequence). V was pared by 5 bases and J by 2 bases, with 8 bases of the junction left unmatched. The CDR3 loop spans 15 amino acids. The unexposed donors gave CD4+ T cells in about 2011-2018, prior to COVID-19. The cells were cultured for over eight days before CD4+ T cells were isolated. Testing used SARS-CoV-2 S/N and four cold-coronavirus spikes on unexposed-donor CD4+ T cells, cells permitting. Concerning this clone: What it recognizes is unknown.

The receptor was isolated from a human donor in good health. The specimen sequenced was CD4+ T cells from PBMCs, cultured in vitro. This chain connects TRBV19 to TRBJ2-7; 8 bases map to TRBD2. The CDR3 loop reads CASSPRSGSPYEQYF. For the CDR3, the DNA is TGTGCCAGTAGTCCTCGAAGCGGGAGTCCCTACGAGCAGTACTTC.